These 10 T cell receptor beta chains were sequenced from one sample in a study of tumor-infiltrating lymphocytes in primary liver carcinoma. Synthesis of TCR beta cDNA was carried out from about 500 ng total RNA with a constant-region primer. TCR beta libraries came from three nested multiplex PCR rounds using slightly modified ARM-PCR. The two initial PCR rounds, about 9 cycles each, used TRBV1-TRBV30 forward and C-beta reverse primers. TCRdb redid the calling of the multiplex PCR reads with MiXCR, one entry per CDR3 protein. Among about 100,000 distinct CDR3 sequences listed, around 71% were seen once. For each extraction, RNA and DNA were obtained together from roughly 20-30 mg of unsorted bulk tissue. Sequencing was done on a sample of liver tumor tissue from sampling region 2. The subset was: tumor region T2, inferior pole. The receptors here all came from an older woman with primary liver carcinoma and hepatitis B virus infection.

This clonotype was detected once. This may arise from a read error, as a much more abundant clone is one base away. The V call is TRBV28, the J call TRBJ2-3; tentative D call: TRBD2 (6 bases). Germline V gene data show CDR1 as MDHEN and CDR2 as SYDVKM. V was cut by 4 bases and J by 2 bases, with 16 bases left in between. CDR3 length equals 16 residues. As DNA, the CDR3 is TGTGCCAGCAGTTCTTTAGCGGAAAGCCTCACAGATACGCAGTATTTT. This encodes CASSSLAESLTDTQYF.

A word on this clonotype: A read error may produce the germline difference seen at one junction end. The J gene is TRBJ1-3, the V gene TRBV12-3 or TRBV12-4; D unclear. The CDR3 consists of 12 residues. This CDR3 reads CARRSSGNTIYF. DNA of the CDR3: TGTGCCAGGAGGAGCTCTGGAAACACTATATATTTT.

Comment on this clonotype: A much larger clone differs by one base, so this may be a read error. The rearrangement uses TRBV30 and TRBJ2-1, with TRBD2 identical over 10 bases. From germline, CDR1 is GTSNPN and CDR2 SVGIG (reference sequence). The CDR3 length is 16 residues. The CDR3 spells CAWTGHGTSAYNEQLF. The CDR3 nucleotides are TGTGCCTGGACCGGCCACGGGACTAGCGCCTACAATGAGCAGTTATTC.

The J gene is TRBJ2-1, the V gene TRBV11-3; TRBD2 agrees at 8 bases. The CDR3 sequence is 15 residues long. Germline trimming cut 2 bases from V and 9 bases from J; bases unmatched to any gene: 9. Germline CDR1 and CDR2: SGHNT and YENEEA. The CDR3 here is CASSLRTSGELEQFF. In DNA, the CDR3 is TGTGCCAGCAGCTTAAGAACTAGCGGAGAGCTTGAGCAGTTCTTC. The full variable domain, rest sourced from reference TRBV11-3 and TRBJ2-1, is EAGVVQSPRYKIIEKKQPVAFWCNPISGHNTLYWYLQNLGQGPELLIRYENEEAVDDSQLPKDRFSAERLKGVDSTLKIQPAELGDSAVYLCASSLRTSGELEQFFGPGTRLTVL.

As concerns this clonotype: This likely comes from a read error, as the CDR3 has no conserved phenylalanine or tryptophan at its end. No DNA is shown, since the ends of the CDR3 on it are uncertain; the CDR3 is the one TCRdb lists. The chain employs TRBV29-1 and TRBJ2-7; the table's D call TRBD1 went unverified against the DNA. Germline CDR1 and CDR2: SQVTM and ANQGSEA. The CDR3 extends over 15 residues, inclusive of both ends. This CDR3 reads CSVTGTRVSLRMEYL.

Concerning this clonotype: One junction end disagrees with the germline gene, perhaps due to a read error. This chain links TRBV11-3 with TRBJ2-7; tentatively, D is TRBD2 (6 bases). Germline CDR1 SGHNT, CDR2 YENEEA. CDR3 length equals 14 residues. The CDR3, as DNA: TGTGCCTGCAGCTTAAGCGGGTGGGAGCATGAGCAGTACTTC. Translating it yields CACSLSGWEHEQYF.

At least ten counts were recorded for this clonotype. The chain has TRBV6-6 and TRBJ1-1, with a tentative D call TRBD1 (5 bases). V lost 8 bases and J lost 8, with 12 bases in between. CDR1 is MNHNY and CDR2 is SVGAGI in the germline V gene (reference sequence). The CDR3 totals 11 residues. The DNA for the CDR3 is TGTGCCAGCTCTAGGGAGGGGGAAGCTTTCTTT. Translating gives CASSREGEAFF.

Notes on this clonotype: Possible read error: a much larger clone is one base away. V and J are TRBV7-8 and TRBJ2-7; D is unresolved. CDR3 length equals 15 residues. Germline V gene data show CDR1 as SGHVS and CDR2 as FQNEAQ. V dropped 3 bases and J dropped 12 bases, with 24 bases sitting between them. CDR3 sequence: CASSLGSSMGPRLYF. The DNA of the CDR3 is TGTGCCAGCAGCTTGGGCAGTAGCATGGGCCCTCGGCTGTACTTC.

V is TRBV11-2 and J is TRBJ1-2; D is unresolved. The V and J ends lost 8 bases and 8 bases respectively, with 21 bases between them. CDR1 is SGHAT, CDR2 FQNNGV, per germline. This CDR3 contains 14 residues. The CDR3 sequence is CASGSRGGPGGYTF. In DNA, the CDR3 is TGTGCCAGCGGCTCCCGGGGAGGCCCGGGGGGCTACACCTTC.

This clonotype was found a few times. V and J are TRBV20-1 and TRBJ2-5, with D unresolved. Trimming took 0 bases from V and 0 from J, leaving 11 bases between them. Germline assignment: CDR1 DFQATT and CDR2 SNEGSKA (reference sequence). CDR3 size: 15 residues. The CDR3 DNA follows: TGCAGTGCTAGAGATGGCGCGACCCACCAAGAGACCCAGTACTTC. Its protein is CSARDGATHQETQYF.